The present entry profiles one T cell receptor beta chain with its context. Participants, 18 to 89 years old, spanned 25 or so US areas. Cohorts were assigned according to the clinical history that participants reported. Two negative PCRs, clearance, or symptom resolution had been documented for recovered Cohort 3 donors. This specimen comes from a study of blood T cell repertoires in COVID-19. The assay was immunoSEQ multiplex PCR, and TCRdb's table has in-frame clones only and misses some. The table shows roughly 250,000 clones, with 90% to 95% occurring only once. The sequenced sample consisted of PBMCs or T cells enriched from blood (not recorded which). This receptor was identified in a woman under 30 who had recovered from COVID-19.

CDR3 loop: CASRGQSWETQYF. In nucleotides, the CDR3 is TGTGCCAGCAGGGGACAGTCCTGGGAGACCCAGTACTTC. The genes are TRBV2 and TRBJ2-5, with 7 bases identical to TRBD1. Germline CDR1 is SNHLY and CDR2 is FYNNEI. The V and J ends lost 6 bases and 5 bases, in that order; junction bases with no gene match: 6. CDR3 size: 13 residues.